The 9 T cell receptor beta chains listed next were all sequenced from one sample in a study of OX40 agonist ivuxolimab in advanced cancers. The table came from immunoSEQ multiplex PCR; TCRdb's copy has only in-frame clones and leaves some out. The sample holds about 80,000 clones, roughly 84% seen once. Sequencing was performed on CD4+ or CD8+ T cells sorted from blood, taken in a trial of the OX40 agonist ivuxolimab. These TCRs come from an adult with an advanced solid tumor such as melanoma, head and neck, liver or kidney cancer.

V and J are TRBV28 and TRBJ2-1; TRBD1 or TRBD2 may be the D gene (5 bases each). CDR1 is MDHEN and CDR2 is SYDVKM in the germline V gene. This CDR3 is built from 15 residues. Trimming took off 6 bases at V and 6 bases at J, with 18 bases between the two ends. Here the CDR3 DNA reads TGTGCCAGCAGGCCCGGGACCCTGTCGCCCAATGAGCAGTTCTTC. Translating it yields CASRPGTLSPNEQFF.

V is TRBV14 and J is TRBJ1-2; 10 nucleotides agree with TRBD1. The CDR3 is made up of 17 amino acids. Germline trimming cut 1 base from V and 8 bases from J; bases unmatched to any gene: 13. Germline V lookup: CDR1 SGHDN, CDR2 FVKESK. This chain's CDR3 is CASSQAAGLRDRGGYTF. In DNA form, the CDR3 reads TGTGCCAGCAGCCAAGCCGCCGGGCTCCGGGACAGGGGCGGCTACACCTTC.

V is TRBV12-5 and J is TRBJ2-3; D uncertain. Germline values: CDR1 LGHNT, CDR2 FRNRAP. With 2 bases removed from V and 6 bases from J, the gap between germline ends came to 9 bases. The CDR3 length is 13 residues. The CDR3 region is CASGLTGRDTQYF. CDR3 DNA sequence: TGTGCTAGTGGTTTGACCGGGCGGGATACGCAGTATTTT.

The chain links TRBV2 to TRBJ1-2; D remains unclear. The CDR3 length is 12 residues. In germline, CDR1 is SNHLY, CDR2 FYNNEI. Trimming left V 4 bases short and J 5 bases short, with 8 bases between. CDR3 sequence (DNA): TGTGCCAGCAGTGGTACGCCTTATGGCTACACCTTC. Residues: CASSGTPYGYTF. Together with reference TRBV2 and TRBJ1-2, the CDR3 gives the full variable domain: EPEVTQTPSHQVTQMGQEVILRCVPISNHLYFYWYRQILGQKVEFLVSFYNNEISEKSEIFDDQFSVERPDGSNFTLKIRSTKLEDSAMYFCASSGTPYGYTFGSGTRLTVV.

V is TRBV6-6 and J is TRBJ2-4, with TRBD1 matching 11 bases. The J segment lost 3 bases and the V segment lost 5 bases, leaving 3 bases of the junction unmatched. Looked up from germline, CDR1 is MNHNY and CDR2 is SVGAGI (reference sequence). CDR3 length: 15 residues. The CDR3 region is CASSPGTGGKNIQYF. The DNA for the CDR3 is TGTGCCAGCAGTCCAGGGACAGGGGGCAAAAACATTCAGTACTTC.

The chain links TRBV4-3 to TRBJ1-1; tentatively, D is TRBD1 (6 bases). Germline V gene data show CDR1 as LGHNA and CDR2 as YSLEER. This CDR3 contains 14 residues. V was pared by 4 bases and J by 11 bases, with 20 bases between. The CDR3 sequence is CASSPLILGGDAFF. CDR3 DNA: TGCGCCAGCAGCCCTCTCATACTAGGGGGGGACGCTTTCTTT.

CDR3 in amino acids: CASSPGPVQPQHF. CDR3 in DNA: TGTGCCAGCAGTCCGGGCCCAGTCCAGCCCCAGCATTTT. The V call is TRBV2, the J call TRBJ1-5; D remains ambiguous. Looked up from germline, CDR1 is SNHLY and CDR2 is FYNNEI. This CDR3 contains 13 residues. The V end lost 5 bases, the J end lost 7 bases, and 12 bases lay between the germline ends.

With regard to this clone: This sample also contains other DNA sequences that code for the same CDR3. The genes are TRBV5-1 and TRBJ1-1; D is uncertain. The germline V and J ends were trimmed by 1 base and 0 bases, with 4 bases remaining between them. The length of the CDR3 is 13 residues. From germline, CDR1 is SGHRS and CDR2 YFSETQ. CDR3 in amino acids: CASSLSVNTEAFF. DNA for the CDR3: TGCGCCAGCAGCTTGTCGGTGAACACTGAAGCTTTCTTT.

The J gene is TRBJ1-5, the V gene TRBV10-3, with TRBD1 matching over 7 bases. V was pared by 3 bases and J by 7 bases, with 9 bases of the junction left unmatched. The CDR3 runs 15 residues. Germline V gene sequence: CDR1 ENHRY, CDR2 SYGVKD. CDR3 protein: CAISDHRGVRQPQHF. Here the CDR3 DNA reads TGTGCCATCAGTGACCACAGGGGAGTCAGACAGCCCCAGCATTTT.